The 25 T cell receptor beta chains given below trace back to one sample, sequenced in a study of T cells in women clearing cervical HPV infection. This table comes from immunoSEQ multiplex PCR, and its TCRdb copy is limited to in-frame clones, with some not included. The listing contains roughly 20,000 clones. Material: blood buffy coat. The receptors originated from a woman between 18 and 70 years old with a cervical HPV16 infection that either progressed to CIN3+ or cleared (not recorded which).

A remark on this clone: The read ends 3 residues shy of where the CDR3 ends; the end is completed using the germline J gene. The chain joins TRBV27 to TRBJ2-6; no clear D gene. This CDR3 comprises 13 residues. V gave up 5 bases and J gave up 4 bases, with 6 bases separating them. Germline CDR1 MNHEY, CDR2 SMNVEV (reference sequence). Here the CDR3 reads CASSTQGANVLTF. Partial CDR3 DNA: TGTGCCAGCAGTACACAGGGGGCCAACGTC.

Comment on this clone: The read ends 3 residues before the CDR3 terminus; that terminus is restored from the germline J gene. The V gene is TRBV4-1, the J gene TRBJ2-7, with 9 bases that match TRBD2. The V and J ends lost 4 bases and 4 bases, in that order; junction bases with no gene match: 11. Germline values: CDR1 MGHRA, CDR2 YSYEKL. CDR3 length equals 16 residues. The CDR3 DNA, read in part, is TGCGCCAGCAGCCCCCGTGTCGGACTAGCGACTTACGAG. Translating it yields CASSPRVGLATYE. The entire CDR3 protein is CASSPRVGLATYEQYF.

In regard to this clone: The read halts 3 residues ahead of the CDR3 end, with the missing end drawn from the germline J gene. This rearrangement joins TRBV10-3 to TRBJ1-4; tentative D call: TRBD1 (6 bases). The CDR3 length is 15 residues. CDR1 ENHRY and CDR2 SYGVKD come from the germline V gene. Trimming removed 6 bases at V and 0 bases at J, with 11 bases between. Incomplete CDR3 DNA: TGTGCCATCAGCCCGGACAGTGCAACTAATGAAAAA. Protein product: CAISPDSATNEK. The whole CDR3 sequence is CAISPDSATNEKLFF.

On this clone itself: From the germline J gene comes the end of the CDR3, since the read stops 3 residues before it. V and J are TRBV5-1 and TRBJ1-2; D might be TRBD1 (5 bases). The CDR3 runs to 14 residues. Trimming removed 4 bases at V and 4 bases at J, with 14 bases between. Germline-derived CDR1 and CDR2 are SGHRS and YFSETQ. CDR3 bases read: TGCGCCAGCAGCGTGACCGGGGGGTCCTATGGC. Its translation is CASSVTGGSYG. The full CDR3 protein is CASSVTGGSYGYTF.

Regarding this clone: Read data end 3 residues before the CDR3 end; the end is taken from the germline J gene. The genes are TRBV6-2 or TRBV6-3 and TRBJ2-2, with a weak D call TRBD1 (6 bases). This CDR3 has 14 amino acids. The germline V gene encodes CDR1 MNHEY and CDR2 SVGEGT. The CDR3 protein is CASKITGMGEKLFF. CDR3 DNA (partial): TGTGCCAGCAAGATTACAGGGATGGGTGAAAAG.

This CDR3 reads CASSSNPGQASYEQYF. The sequenced part of the CDR3 DNA is TGCGCCAGCAGCTCCAACCCGGGACAGGCCTCCTACGAG. V is TRBV5-1 and J is TRBJ2-7; 8 positions agree with TRBD1. The CDR3 end is not reached by the read, which stops 3 residues before it; the germline J gene fills it in. CDR1 and CDR2 from the germline V gene are SGHRS and YFSETQ. The CDR3 has 16 amino acids. V dropped 3 bases and J dropped 0; count of bases not matched to a gene: 8.

Turning to this clone: Read data end 3 residues before the CDR3 end; the end is taken from the germline J gene. V is TRBV11-2 and J is TRBJ2-1; D gene uncertain. Between the trimmed V and J ends, which lost 0 bases and 5 bases, there was a span of 11 bases. This CDR3 comprises 15 residues. Germline lookup yields CDR1 SGHAT and CDR2 FQNNGV. The sequenced CDR3 bases are TGTGCCAGCAGCTTAGACCTCGGTATGAACAATGAG. It translates to CASSLDLGMNNE. Given in full, the CDR3 is CASSLDLGMNNEQFF.

Comment on this clone: The read gets to within 3 residues of the CDR3 end, and the germline J gene fills in the rest. This chain uses TRBV7-6 with TRBJ2-7, with no clear D. V lost 1 base and J 5 bases, leaving 15 bases between the germline ends. Germline assignment: CDR1 SGHVS and CDR2 FNYEAQ. The CDR3 contains 15 residues. CDR3 bases read: TGTGCCAGCAGCTTAGAGCGCAGTAGCCGTAACGAG. Translating it yields CASSLERSSRNE. The CDR3, in full, reads CASSLERSSRNEQYF.

As for this clone: The read falls 3 residues short of the CDR3 end, and the missing part is taken from the germline J gene. The chain has TRBV19 and TRBJ2-5; TRBD2 matches at 7 bases. Trimming removed 7 bases from V and 1 base from J; junction bases left unmatched: 9. The length of the CDR3 is 15 residues. Germline V gene lookup returns CDR1 LNHDA and CDR2 SQIVND (reference sequence). CDR3 in amino acids: CASTQRGRSQETQYF. The sequenced part of the CDR3 DNA is TGTGCCAGTACCCAGCGGGGACGATCCCAAGAGACC.

A word on this clone: The DNA ends 3 residues before the CDR3 does, and the rest of the CDR3 is filled in from the germline J gene. V is TRBV6-4 and J is TRBJ1-5; a possible D gene is TRBD1 (6 bases). Germline V CDR1 and CDR2: MRHNA, SNTAGT. This CDR3 spans 14 amino acids. Trimming pared 2 bases from V and 7 bases from J, leaving 12 bases between. The CDR3 here is CASSDNPGEQPQHF. The DNA read from the CDR3 is TGTGCCAGCAGTGACAACCCAGGGGAACAGCCC.

Worth noting for this clone: The CDR3 end is not reached by the read, which stops 3 residues before it; the germline J gene fills it in. The chain employs TRBV27 and TRBJ2-2, with unresolved D. The ends were cut back, 2 bases at V and 1 base at J, with 5 bases in the middle. Germline loops: CDR1 MNHEY, CDR2 SMNVEV (reference sequence). There are 14 residues in the CDR3. CDR3 DNA, as far as it was read: TGTGCCAGCAGTTTACAGGAGAACACCGGGGAG. It yields the protein CASSLQENTGE. The complete CDR3 sequence is CASSLQENTGELFF.

With respect to this clone: The DNA ends 3 residues before the CDR3 does, and the rest of the CDR3 is filled in from the germline J gene. The chain links TRBV2 to TRBJ1-5; tentative D call: TRBD1 (5 bases). The V end lost 6 bases, the J end lost 0 bases, and 9 bases lay between the germline ends. Germline CDR1 and CDR2: SNHLY and FYNNEI. This CDR3 has 14 residues. The sequenced CDR3 bases are TGTGCCAGCAGCGGGACTTATAGCAATCAGCCC. The encoded protein is CASSGTYSNQP. The entire CDR3 is CASSGTYSNQPQHF. The variable domain in full, completed from reference TRBV2 and TRBJ1-5, reads EPEVTQTPSHQVTQMGQEVILRCVPISNHLYFYWYRQILGQKVEFLVSFYNNEISEKSEIFDDQFSVERPDGSNFTLKIRSTKLEDSAMYFCASSGTYSNQPQHFGDGTRLSIL.

About this clone itself: The CDR3 end falls 3 residues outside the read, so it is completed with the germline J gene. V gene TRBV5-1 combines with J gene TRBJ2-3, with TRBD1 matching over 7 bases. This CDR3 has 13 amino acids. Germline values: CDR1 SGHRS, CDR2 YFSETQ. CDR3 bases read: TGCGCCAGCAGCCCTGCAGGGGGAGAGACG. It translates to CASSPAGGET. The complete CDR3 sequence is CASSPAGGETQYF.

Concerning this clone: The CDR3 end is not reached by the read, which stops 3 residues before it; the germline J gene fills it in. The chain joins TRBV5-1 to TRBJ1-2; no clear D. The CDR3 has 13 amino acids. Between the trimmed V and J ends, which lost 0 bases and 2 bases, there was a span of 5 bases. CDR1 and CDR2 (germline): SGHRS, YFSETQ. CDR3 region: CASSLDGNYGYTF. The sequenced CDR3 bases are TGCGCCAGCAGCTTGGACGGGAACTATGGC.

On this clone: The read ends 3 residues early relative to the CDR3; the germline J gene fills the gap. The chain carries TRBV5-4 and TRBJ2-3; 9 bases agree with TRBD2. Germline assignment: CDR1 SGHNT and CDR2 YYREEE (reference sequence). After removal of 1 base from V and 4 bases from J, the junction contained 7 bases not matched to a gene. The CDR3 totals 16 residues. Partial CDR3 DNA: TGTGCCAGCAGCTTGATTCAGCGGGAGGAAGCAGATACG. The encoded protein is CASSLIQREEADT. The whole CDR3 region reads CASSLIQREEADTQYF.

Comments on this clone: The read falls 3 residues short of the CDR3 end, and the missing part is taken from the germline J gene. V is TRBV2 and J is TRBJ1-1; maybe TRBD1 (5 bases). CDR3 length: 13 residues. Trimming removed 7 bases from V and 0 bases from J, with 9 bases in between. Germline CDR1 reads SNHLY; CDR2 reads FYNNEI. CDR3 in amino acids: CASMRGLNTEAFF. Incomplete CDR3 DNA: TGTGCCAGCATGAGGGGTCTGAACACTGAA.

Incomplete CDR3 DNA: TGTGCCAGTAGTATTAGGGCAACGAACACCGGGGAG. Translated, it gives CASSIRATNTGE. The complete CDR3 sequence is CASSIRATNTGELFF. V and J are TRBV19 and TRBJ2-2; no clear D. The read finishes 3 residues shy of the CDR3 end, and the germline J gene is used to complete it. The CDR3 loop spans 15 amino acids. Germline loops: CDR1 LNHDA, CDR2 SQIVND (reference sequence). The V end was cut by 3 bases, the J end by 0 bases, with 8 bases between.

A remark on this clone: The missing CDR3 end, 3 residues past where the read stops, is filled in from the germline J gene. The chain recombines TRBV20-1 with TRBJ1-6; the D gene is possibly TRBD1 (6 bases). Germline CDR1 DFQATT, CDR2 SNEGSKA (reference sequence). V was clipped by 4 bases and J by 0 bases, with 19 bases between them. The CDR3 length is 18 residues. CDR3 in amino acids: CSAINDRRLSSYNSPLHF. The sequenced part of the CDR3 DNA is TGCAGTGCTATTAATGACAGGAGACTCTCCTCCTATAATTCACCC.

Comment on this clone: The sequenced fragment ends 3 residues before the CDR3 boundary, so the rest is inferred from the germline J gene. The chain links TRBV5-1 to TRBJ2-5; TRBD2 matches at 13 bases. The CDR3 totals 15 residues. J gave up 5 bases and V 1 base, and 2 bases lay outside the gene matches. CDR1 is SGHRS, CDR2 YFSETQ, per germline. CDR3 DNA, as far as it was read: TGCGCCAGCAGCTTGAGGGGACTAGCGGGGGAGACC. Translation: CASSLRGLAGET. The complete CDR3 reads CASSLRGLAGETQYF.

Considering frequency, this clone is medium-sized. The CDR3 is cut off 3 residues early in the read; its end comes from the germline J gene. The V and J genes are TRBV7-3 and TRBJ2-2, with D maybe TRBD2 (7 bases). Germline values: CDR1 SGHTA, CDR2 FQGTGA. The ends were cut back, 4 bases at V and 4 bases at J, with 13 bases in the middle. The CDR3 length is 15 residues. The sequenced part of the CDR3 DNA is TGTGCCAGCAGCTCCGGGGGGCAAGCCACCGGGGAG. Translating gives CASSSGGQATGE. The full CDR3 protein is CASSSGGQATGELFF.

Details on this clone: The CDR3 end falls 3 residues outside the read, so it is completed with the germline J gene. The chain employs TRBV10-3 and TRBJ2-5; TRBD2 agrees at 9 bases. The CDR3 spans 14 residues. Germline CDR1 ENHRY, CDR2 SYGVKD. Losses at the gene ends were 3 bases for V and 3 bases for J; bases not matched to a gene: 2. CDR3 DNA (partial): TGTGCCATCAGTGACGGGACTAGCAAAGAGACC. Translation gives CAISDGTSKET. The CDR3, in full, reads CAISDGTSKETQYF.

On this clone: The CDR3 end is not reached by the read, which stops 3 residues before it; the germline J gene fills it in. This chain links TRBV11-2 with TRBJ2-5; D gene unclear. V was shortened by 0 bases and J by 5 bases, with 7 bases between the two germline ends. The CDR3 runs 13 residues. CDR1 and CDR2 (germline): SGHAT, FQNNGV. This CDR3 is CASSLEFGETQYF. CDR3 DNA, as far as it was read: TGTGCCAGCAGCTTAGAATTCGGTGAGACC.

The CDR3 DNA, read in part, is TGTGCCTGGATAGGAAACACC. Translating it yields CAWIGNT. The whole CDR3 sequence reads CAWIGNTIYF. V gene TRBV30 combines with J gene TRBJ1-3; D remains ambiguous. The read falls 3 residues short of the CDR3 end, and the missing part is taken from the germline J gene. Trimming shortened V by 4 bases and J by 4 bases, and 2 bases separated the two germline ends. CDR3 length equals 10 residues. Looked up from germline, CDR1 is GTSNPN and CDR2 is SVGIG (reference sequence).

A note on this clone: The CDR3 end falls 3 residues outside the read, so it is completed with the germline J gene. V usage is TRBV5-1 and J usage is TRBJ2-2; 9 bases line up with TRBD1. Losses at the gene ends were 2 bases for V and 2 bases for J; bases not matched to a gene: 10. Per germline, CDR1 SGHRS and CDR2 YFSETQ. This CDR3 spans 18 amino acids. The covered CDR3 bases are TGCGCCAGCAGCTTCACCAAAGGGGGACAGGGCAACACCGGGGAG. Translated, it gives CASSFTKGGQGNTGE. The entire CDR3 reads CASSFTKGGQGNTGELFF.

Concerning this clone: The read stops 3 residues short of the end of the CDR3; the missing end is completed from the germline J gene. The chain links TRBV7-3 to TRBJ2-5; 8 nucleotides match TRBD1. This CDR3 has 17 residues. J lost 7 bases, V lost 2 bases, and 15 bases had no gene match. Germline CDR1 is SGHTA and CDR2 is FQGTGA. Partial CDR3 DNA: TGTGCCAGCAGCTTATATGCTACAGGACAGGGTAGCGGGACC. This translates into CASSLYATGQGSGT. In full, the CDR3 is CASSLYATGQGSGTQYF.